The TCR beta chain under discussion was sequenced for a study of T cell responses to AZD1222 COVID-19 vaccine. Using immunoSEQ multiplex PCR, the repertoire was profiled, and TCRdb retains in-frame clones only, with some absent. The sample lists about 150,000 clones, around 90% occurring once. The CDR3 covers 14 residues. The germline V gene encodes CDR1 MNHEY and CDR2 SVGEGT. The junction had 4 bases not matched to a gene; V was cut back by 2 bases and J by 10 bases. The J gene is TRBJ2-1, the V gene TRBV6-2 or TRBV6-3; the match to TRBD2 covers 11 bases. Specimen: peripheral blood, collected 28 days after the second AZD1222 dose. This receptor was taken from an adult who received the AZD1222 COVID-19 vaccine. The CDR3 spells CASSYLLAGGEQFF. In nucleotides, the CDR3 is TGTGCCAGCAGTTACCTTCTAGCGGGGGGCGAGCAGTTCTTC.